This passage covers 8 T cell receptor beta chains from one sample sequenced in a study of cytomegalovirus exposure and HLA in healthy donors. PCR was performed using 60 Vbeta and 13 Jbeta primers. The data were produced by immunoSEQ multiplex PCR, yet TCRdb's version contains in-frame clones alone and is incomplete. Among 200,000 to 250,000 clones listed, about 85% were seen once. The sequencing sample was made of PBMCs. The source of these receptors is a human donor in good health.

About this clone: An end of the junction differs from the germline gene, which may be a read error. The CDR3 DNA is TGTTCCAGCAGGGACGACAGGAGCGAGCAGTACTTC. Translating gives CSSRDDRSEQYF. The chain carries TRBV7-9 and TRBJ2-7; D may be TRBD1 (6 bases). The CDR3 runs 12 residues. Germline V gene lookup returns CDR1 SEHNR and CDR2 FQNEAQ (reference sequence). The complete variable domain, with remaining parts taken from reference TRBV7-9 and TRBJ2-7, reads DTGVSQNPRHKITKRGQNVTFRCDPISEHNRLYWYRQTLGQGPEFLTYFQNEAQLEKSRLLSDRFSAERPKGSFSTLEIQRTEQGDSAMYLCSSRDDRSEQYFGPGTRLTVT.

The rearrangement joins TRBV5-4 to TRBJ2-5; TRBD2 aligns across 9 bases. Germline V gives CDR1 SGHNT, CDR2 YYREEE (reference sequence). The CDR3 has 18 amino acids. Germline trimming cut 3 bases from V and 2 bases from J; bases unmatched to any gene: 14. The CDR3 protein is CASSSRLGSGSGQETQYF. The CDR3 DNA is TGTGCCAGCAGCTCCCGTTTGGGTAGCGGGAGTGGGCAAGAGACCCAGTACTTC.

This clone is a singleton in its sample. V and J are TRBV7-6 and TRBJ1-1, with D possibly TRBD1 on 6 matching bases. Germline lookup yields CDR1 SGHVS and CDR2 FNYEAQ. Trimming took off 5 bases at V and 1 base at J, with 14 bases between the two ends. The CDR3 is 15 amino acids. DNA of the CDR3: TGTGCCAGCAGCCCAACGGAAGGGGGGAACACTGAAGCTTTCTTT. It translates to CASSPTEGGNTEAFF. The whole variable domain, remainder taken from reference TRBV7-6 and TRBJ1-1, is GAGVSQSPRYKVTKRGQDVALRCDPISGHVSLYWYRQALGQGPEFLTYFNYEAQQDKSGLPNDRFSAERPEGSISTLTIQRTEQRDSAMYRCASSPTEGGNTEAFFGQGTRLTVV.

This chain joins TRBV15 and TRBJ2-7, with 10 positions matching TRBD2. The CDR3 extends over 13 amino acids. With 6 bases clipped from V and 4 bases from J, the junction kept 3 bases outside the gene matches. Germline CDR1 is LNHNV and CDR2 is YYDKDF (reference sequence). For the CDR3, the DNA is TGTGCCACCAGTACTAGCGGGAAATACGAGCAGTACTTC. It translates to CATSTSGKYEQYF.

This chain joins TRBV19 and TRBJ1-1; the match to TRBD1 covers 8 bases. This CDR3 has 15 residues. CDR1 LNHDA and CDR2 SQIVND come from the germline V gene (reference sequence). Germline trimming cut 5 bases from V and 0 bases from J; bases unmatched to any gene: 5. The CDR3 nucleotides read TGTGCCAGTAGTCCTGGGACAGGCTTGAACACTGAAGCTTTCTTT. It specifies CASSPGTGLNTEAFF.

J is TRBJ1-2 and V is TRBV4-1, with D perhaps matching TRBD1 (6 bases). In germline, CDR1 is MGHRA, CDR2 YSYEKL. This CDR3 contains 16 residues. Trimming removed 6 bases at V and 1 base at J, with 18 bases between. Written as DNA, the CDR3 is TGCGCCAGCAGTCTGACCCGGGACACTATTAACTATGGCTACACCTTC. It encodes CASSLTRDTINYGYTF.

CDR3 bases: TGTGCCAGCAGCTCCTTGTACCAAGAGACCCAGTACTTC. This encodes CASSSLYQETQYF. The chain combines TRBV12-1 with TRBJ2-5; the table's D call of TRBD2 was not tested on the DNA. TRBV12-1 is assigned pseudogene status. This CDR3 has 13 residues.

This rearrangement joins TRBV15 to TRBJ2-3; 7 bases align to TRBD1. The CDR3 totals 16 residues. V was pared by 3 bases and J by 2 bases, with 8 bases of the junction left unmatched. Germline V gene lookup returns CDR1 LNHNV and CDR2 YYDKDF (reference sequence). The CDR3 here is CATSSTLDRTTDTQYF. In DNA, the CDR3 is TGTGCCACCAGCAGTACCCTGGACAGGACCACAGATACGCAGTATTTT.